This T cell receptor beta chain appears in the sequencing data of a study of blood T cell repertoires in COVID-19. The J segment lost 1 base and the V segment lost 7 bases, leaving 9 bases of the junction unmatched. CDR1 is SGHTA and CDR2 is FQGNSA in the germline V gene. This CDR3 is 15 amino acids long. TCRdb keeps only in-frame clones here, not all; method: immunoSEQ multiplex PCR. The sample carries roughly 130,000 clones, approximately 82% recorded once. This clone was picked up one time. This receptor was obtained from a man in his forties with active or convalescent COVID-19. This chain joins TRBV7-2 and TRBJ2-7; 8 bases are shared with TRBD2. What was sequenced was peripheral blood. The CDR3 DNA sequence: TGTGCCAGCACCGTTCTTGCGGGGGGATCCTACGAGCAGTACTTC. As protein: CASTVLAGGSYEQYF.